This T cell receptor beta chain was profiled in a study of control samples from healthy donors and cancer patients. Sequenced by immunoSEQ multiplex PCR; TCRdb stores in-frame clones only, minus some. The sample carries about 95,000 clones, over 80% recorded once. Germline CDR1 reads LGHDT; CDR2 reads YNNKEL (reference sequence). This CDR3 comprises 14 residues. Trimming stripped 0 bases from V and 8 bases from J, with 13 bases between. This clonotype was obtained from a man aged 25 to 45 in good health. Specimen: blood. The J gene is TRBJ1-2, the V gene TRBV3-1 (or the pseudogene TRBV3-2); D is perhaps TRBD1 (6 bases). CDR3 loop: CASSQDRGKGGYTF. The DNA of the CDR3 is TGTGCCAGCAGCCAAGACAGGGGAAAAGGCGGCTACACCTTC.